The subject of this entry is one T cell receptor (beta chain). Its target is unknown. The data originate from a study of cytomegalovirus exposure and HLA in healthy donors. Study outcomes and limitations: Later analysis indicated greater clonal expansion among HLA-associated TCR beta chains than among equally common other chains. In a later analysis, V- and J-gene trimming of beta chains associated with a DCLRE1C missense variant, replicated independently. The authors confirmed in vitro that a few CMV-associated chains were specific for CMV antigens.

It was with 60 Vbeta and 13 Jbeta primers that the PCR ran. Clones were read by immunoSEQ multiplex PCR, and TCRdb kept only the in-frame ones, dropping some. Of 90,000 to 150,000 clones in the sample, over 60% were seen once. This CDR3 spans 16 amino acids. CDR1 and CDR2 from the germline V gene are MNHNY and SVGAGI (reference sequence). V was clipped by 7 bases and J by 4 bases; unmatched bases: 8. The J gene is TRBJ2-2, the V gene TRBV6-6; 11 bases map to TRBD2. The sample consisted of PBMCs. This receptor was taken from a human donor in good health. CDR3 sequence reads: CASTGGLAAITGELFF. The CDR3 DNA follows: TGTGCCAGCACCGGGGGACTAGCGGCTATCACCGGGGAGCTGTTTTTT.